This T cell receptor beta chain originates from a study of cytomegalovirus exposure and HLA in healthy donors. Study-wide points: Most of the CMV-associated TCR beta chains (in a later analysis) appeared to be HLA-restricted. Through in vitro validation, three CMV-associated chains were shown to be specific for CMV antigens.

PCR was performed using 60 Vbeta and 13 Jbeta primers. The assay was immunoSEQ multiplex PCR, and TCRdb's table has in-frame clones only and misses some. The data show around 200,000 clones, around 76% seen once. On this clone: The antigen is not known.

Trimming removed 1 base from V and 5 bases from J, with 17 bases in between. Germline CDR1 is SGHDN and CDR2 is FVKESK. The CDR3 contains 16 residues. Healthy bone marrow donors made up the cohort. Sequenced: PBMCs. The V call is TRBV14, the J call TRBJ1-1; D is undetermined. The receptor was isolated from a woman aged 25 to 39 in good health and CMV-seropositive. The CDR3 DNA is TGTGCCAGCAGCCAAGTTCGAGTTGCGGCGGGGACTGAAGCTTTCTTT. It is translated as CASSQVRVAAGTEAFF.